This T cell receptor (beta chain) was documented in a study of cytomegalovirus exposure and HLA in healthy donors. Study observations and caveats: The investigators catalogued 150 to 200 TCR beta chains as cytomegalovirus-associated.

Profiling relied on immunoSEQ multiplex PCR, and the TCRdb table lists in-frame clones only, not all of them. This repertoire shows 200,000 to 250,000 clones, about 91% found once; its top ten account for just under 3%. As concerns this clone: Its antigen is unidentified.

V was shortened by 2 bases and J by 7 bases, with 18 bases between the two germline ends. Germline loops: CDR1 MNHNS, CDR2 SASEGT. The CDR3 covers 16 residues. From the approximately 120-subject validation cohort, which was separate from the roughly 680-subject first cohort, the donors were drawn. This receptor was identified in a woman younger than 35 in good health and CMV-seronegative. Specimen: PBMCs. The chain links TRBV6-1 to TRBJ2-1; possible D gene TRBD2, 5 bases. CDR3 in DNA: TGTGCCAGCAGTGAATCTTTGTGGAGAGGGAATAATGAGCAGTTCTTC. It codes for CASSESLWRGNNEQFF.